This paragraph reports one TCR beta chain. This clonotype was found a few times. No cognate antigen has been identified for it. Nothing much larger sits one base from this clone, and base qualities are not available. The CDR3 spans 15 residues, from the cysteine through the phenylalanine. Only the CDR3 portion is preserved as DNA: 45 bases, with reading frame beginning at the first base. The germline V gene specifies SGHRS as CDR1 and YFSETQ as CDR2. The junction shows trimming of 1 base on V and 5 bases on J, plus 15 bases between the germline ends. This sample was taken from a study of CD8 T cells in ankylosing spondylitis (dated by TCRdb to about 2017). About the study as a whole: To find TCR variants linked to disease, the study profiled T cell receptor beta repertoires in ankylosing spondylitis patients and healthy donors. The full study cohort was made up of roughly 25 ankylosing spondylitis patients and some 100 healthy donors. Peripheral blood was sampled, and synovial fluid was additionally collected from ankylosing spondylitis patients. Overall study results and their limits: Blood from ankylosing spondylitis patients appeared to be characterized by a TCR beta motif composed of under 10 highly homologous amino acid variants. According to the report, matched synovial fluid samples from ankylosing spondylitis patients were significantly enriched for the disease-linked clones. Some of the motif variants had been reported before in the synovial fluid and blood of reactive arthritis patients, a finding that suggests common disease-initiation mechanisms. The disease-linked clones had a CD8+ phenotype and were found at relatively low frequencies in peripheral blood.

The sequencer listed for this sample is Illumina HiSeq 2500. Quantitative 5'-RACE with molecular barcodes was the method used to prepare the TCR beta libraries. The authors processed their data as follows. A new computational method, built on a probabilistic model of VDJ rearrangement, was used to identify disease-linked TCR variants. TCRdb reran the public reads through fastp at Q25 and MiXCR, keeping productive beta chains. Rows are combined by CDR3 protein, so each entry shows the most common genes and DNA. The V and J calls shown here were made by TCRdb, not taken from the authors' results. Recorded for this sample are about 750,000 distinct CDR3 sequences; roughly 19% of them occurred a single time. Together, the top ten hold around 20% of the sample.

This receptor was obtained from a male donor with ankylosing spondylitis. Recombination joined TRBV5-1 with TRBJ2-5; the D gene is perhaps TRBD1, on 5 matching bases. Sequenced: blood, either unsorted or a sorted T cell fraction (not recorded which). The DNA is TGCGCCAGCAGCTTGACGGCAGGGTCAGGGGAGACCCAGTACTTC. Translated, this is CASSLTAGSGETQYF.